The 12 T cell receptor beta chains listed next were all sequenced from one sample in a study of blood T cell repertoires in COVID-19. Clones were read by immunoSEQ multiplex PCR, and TCRdb kept only the in-frame ones, dropping some. The sample records about 110,000 clones, 65% to 75% being singletons. Sequences were obtained from peripheral blood. These TCRs come from a human donor with acute or convalescent COVID-19. The donor label of this sample is uncertain.

This sequence joins TRBV7-2 and TRBJ2-4; 11 bases agree with TRBD2. CDR1 is SGHTA and CDR2 is FQGNSA in the germline V gene. There are 17 residues in the CDR3. V dropped 5 bases and J dropped 1; count of bases not matched to a gene: 7. DNA for the CDR3: TGTGCCAGCAGCCGTAGCGGGGGGGCTCGCGCCAAAAACATTCAGTACTTC. It yields the protein CASSRSGGARAKNIQYF.

The chain links TRBV12-5 to TRBJ2-3, with D perhaps TRBD2 (6 bases). This CDR3 has 14 amino acids. Germline V gene sequence: CDR1 LGHNT, CDR2 FRNRAP. Trimming removed 7 bases from V and 0 bases from J, with 11 bases in between. The CDR3 loop is CASAWRESTDTQYF. The CDR3 region has the DNA TGTGCTAGTGCCTGGAGGGAAAGCACAGATACGCAGTATTTT.

This clone was picked up a small number of times. This chain links TRBV5-1 with TRBJ2-5, with a possible D match to TRBD2 (5 bases). The germline V and J ends were trimmed by 4 bases and 3 bases, with 13 bases remaining between them. CDR1 and CDR2 from the germline V gene are SGHRS and YFSETQ. This CDR3 has 14 amino acids. The CDR3 sequence is CASSAGLVKETQYF. CDR3 nucleotides: TGCGCCAGCAGCGCCGGACTGGTGAAAGAGACCCAGTACTTC.

V gene TRBV29-1 combines with J gene TRBJ2-7; D may be TRBD1 (5 bases). CDR1 is SQVTM and CDR2 is ANQGSEA in the germline V gene. The CDR3 contains 15 residues. The ends were cut back, 6 bases at V and 6 bases at J, with 24 bases in the middle. The CDR3 is CSVRSGGAQHLEQYF. The CDR3 DNA follows: TGCAGCGTGCGGAGTGGTGGGGCTCAGCACCTCGAGCAGTACTTC.

The rearrangement joins TRBV2 to TRBJ2-3; D might be TRBD1 (5 bases). The germline CDR1 and CDR2 sequences are SNHLY and FYNNEI. Trimming pared 6 bases from V and 7 bases from J, leaving 11 bases between. This CDR3 contains 12 residues. The CDR3 reads CASRDDSNTQYF. CDR3 bases: TGTGCCAGCAGGGATGACAGTAATACGCAGTATTTT.

This clone was detected only a few times. V usage is TRBV19 and J usage is TRBJ1-1; D ambiguous. The germline V and J ends were trimmed by 3 bases and 10 bases, with 12 bases remaining between them. This CDR3 is built from 12 residues. CDR1 is LNHDA and CDR2 is SQIVND in the germline V gene (reference sequence). The CDR3 spells CASSMAGRAAFF. CDR3 DNA: TGTGCCAGTAGTATGGCCGGGAGGGCAGCTTTCTTT.

This clone was detected a few times. The V gene is TRBV7-8, the J gene TRBJ1-1; the match to TRBD1 covers 7 bases. Germline CDR1 SGHVS, CDR2 FQNEAQ. The ends lost 1 base at V and 7 bases at J; junction bases unmatched: 12. CDR3 length equals 16 residues. CDR3 loop: CASSLEVFRGDSEAFF. Here the CDR3 DNA reads TGTGCCAGCAGCTTAGAGGTATTCAGGGGGGACAGTGAAGCTTTCTTT.

This clone was seen only once. The V gene is TRBV7-8, the J gene TRBJ2-7; TRBD1 might be the D (6 bases). The CDR3 is 15 amino acids. Germline V gene data show CDR1 as SGHVS and CDR2 as FQNEAQ. V was clipped by 5 bases and J by 2 bases, with 16 bases between them. CDR3 bases: TGTGCCAGCAGCAGCCACAGGGAGACCCCCTACGAGCAGTACTTC. This sequence encodes CASSSHRETPYEQYF.

J is TRBJ2-5 and V is TRBV12-3 or TRBV12-4; no firm D call. The CDR3 loop spans 11 amino acids. V shed 3 bases and J shed 5 bases, with 4 bases lying between them. The CDR3 sequence is CASSFSETQYF. The CDR3 DNA sequence: TGTGCCAGCAGTTTTTCGGAGACCCAGTACTTC.

This clone appeared a few times. The chain employs TRBV5-8 and TRBJ1-5; D gene unclear. Germline V gives CDR1 SGHTS, CDR2 YDEGEE. This CDR3 is 12 amino acids long. Trimming stripped 1 base from V and 7 bases from J, with 6 bases between. The CDR3 DNA reads as TGTGCCAGCAGCTTGAGAGTACAGCCCCAGCATTTT. It translates to CASSLRVQPQHF.

The chain uses TRBV5-6 and TRBJ2-3, with 13 positions matching TRBD2. This CDR3 is 18 amino acids long. The junction had 8 bases not matched to a gene; V was cut back by 0 bases and J by 4 bases. Germline loops: CDR1 SGHDT, CDR2 YYEEEE. The CDR3 DNA follows: TGTGCCAGCAGCTTGGCTCGGACTAGCGGGGGTGTAGCAGATACGCAGTATTTT. It yields the protein CASSLARTSGGVADTQYF.

The gene calls are TRBV5-5 and TRBJ1-5; TRBD1 might be the D (6 bases). This CDR3 is 16 amino acids long. Germline CDR1 reads SGHKS; CDR2 reads YYEKEE (reference sequence). Trimming cost V 1 base and J 2 bases, with 13 bases left between them. CDR3 amino acids: CASSLRSGEGNQPQHF. The CDR3 DNA sequence: TGTGCCAGCAGCTTGAGGTCAGGGGAAGGCAATCAGCCCCAGCATTTT.